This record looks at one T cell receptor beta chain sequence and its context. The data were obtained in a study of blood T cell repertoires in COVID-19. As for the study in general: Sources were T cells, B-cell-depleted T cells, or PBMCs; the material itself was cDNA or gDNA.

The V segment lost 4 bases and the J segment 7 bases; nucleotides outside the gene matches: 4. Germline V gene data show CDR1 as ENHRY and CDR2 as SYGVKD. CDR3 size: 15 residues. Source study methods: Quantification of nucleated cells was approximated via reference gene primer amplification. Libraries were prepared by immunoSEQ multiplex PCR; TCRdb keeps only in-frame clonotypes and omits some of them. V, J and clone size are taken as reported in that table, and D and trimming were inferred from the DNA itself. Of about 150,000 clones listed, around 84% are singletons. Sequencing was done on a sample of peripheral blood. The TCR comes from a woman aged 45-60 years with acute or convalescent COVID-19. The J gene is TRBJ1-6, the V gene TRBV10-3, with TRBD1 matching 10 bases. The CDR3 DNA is TGTGCCATCAGTGCGGGGACAGGGGCGAATTCACCCCTCCACTTT. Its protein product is CAISAGTGANSPLHF.